A single sample gave rise to the 17 T cell receptor beta chains below, sequenced in a study of blood T cell repertoires in COVID-19. TCRdb keeps only in-frame clones here, not all; method: immunoSEQ multiplex PCR. The sample lists 200,000 to 300,000 clones, roughly 91% seen once, with about 1% in the top ten. Source material: peripheral blood. Source of these receptors: a woman aged 40 to 50 who had recovered from COVID-19.

The chain has TRBV15 and TRBJ1-1, with a tentative D call TRBD1 (5 bases). Germline-derived CDR1 and CDR2 are LNHNV and YYDKDF (reference sequence). This CDR3 spans 14 amino acids. The germline V and J ends were trimmed by 0 bases and 7 bases, with 12 bases remaining between them. The DNA for the CDR3 is TGTGCCACCAGCAGAGATGGGGCCCCAGGTGAAGCTTTCTTT. Translation: CATSRDGAPGEAFF.

V and J are TRBV6-2 or TRBV6-3 and TRBJ1-5; a weak D match, TRBD1 (6 bases). This CDR3 spans 15 amino acids. Germline-derived CDR1 and CDR2 are MNHEY and SVGEGT. With 2 bases removed from V and 3 bases from J, the gap between germline ends came to 11 bases. This CDR3 is CASSYEWGPNQPQHF. CDR3 in DNA: TGTGCCAGCAGTTACGAGTGGGGGCCCAATCAGCCCCAGCATTTT.

This rearrangement joins TRBV7-9 to TRBJ1-6; no reliable D call. V dropped 1 base and J dropped 7 bases, with 5 bases sitting between them. Germline CDR1 reads SEHNR; CDR2 reads FQNEAQ (reference sequence). The CDR3 contains 13 residues. CDR3 DNA: TGTGCCAGCAGCTTAGGCGCCAATTCACCCCTCCACTTT. It codes for CASSLGANSPLHF.

This chain connects TRBV9 to TRBJ2-4; D ambiguous. Germline CDR1 SGDLS, CDR2 YYNGEE. Trimming pared 0 bases from V and 0 bases from J, leaving 13 bases between. The CDR3 extends over 17 amino acids. CDR3 amino acids: CASSVGPSSLAKNIQYF. DNA for the CDR3: TGTGCCAGCAGCGTAGGGCCCAGTTCCTTAGCCAAAAACATTCAGTACTTC.

The chain recombines TRBV5-6 with TRBJ2-7, with TRBD1 matching over 8 bases. The germline gives CDR1 SGHDT, CDR2 YYEEEE. This CDR3 region has 13 residues. Germline trimming cut 5 bases from V and 3 bases from J; bases unmatched to any gene: 4. CDR3 sequence (DNA): TGTGCCAGCAGGAAAACAGGGGGCTACGAGCAGTACTTC. It encodes CASRKTGGYEQYF.

The CDR3, as DNA: TGCAGCGTTCCACAGGGGTTTGGTGGTGAAAAACTGTTTTTT. Protein sequence: CSVPQGFGGEKLFF. The chain carries TRBV29-1 and TRBJ1-4, with 7 bases that match TRBD1. The CDR3 runs 14 residues. The V gene's germline CDR1 is SQVTM and CDR2 ANQGSEA. Unmatched junction bases numbered 10, after V lost 5 bases and J lost 7 bases.

The chain has TRBV10-3 and TRBJ2-1, with 9 bases aligning to TRBD2. This CDR3 comprises 20 residues. Germline CDR1 reads ENHRY; CDR2 reads SYGVKD. V lost 7 bases to trimming and J lost 9 bases; unmatched junction nucleotides: 28. The CDR3 protein is CAIIWGAGGGTTGGKGEQFF. The CDR3 DNA is TGTGCCATCATCTGGGGAGCGGGGGGAGGTACAACCGGGGGAAAGGGTGAGCAGTTCTTC.

V usage is TRBV10-3 and J usage is TRBJ2-3; 7 bases match TRBD2. J lost 6 bases, V lost 10 bases, and 16 bases had no gene match. This CDR3 has 15 amino acids. Germline V lookup: CDR1 ENHRY, CDR2 SYGVKD. CDR3 loop: CATRGVAVAQDTQYF. CDR3 nucleotide sequence: TGTGCCACCCGGGGGGTAGCCGTAGCACAGGATACGCAGTATTTT.

The chain has TRBV4-3 and TRBJ1-1; 7 bases align to TRBD1. V lost 0 bases and J lost 4; bases outside the gene matches: 11. Germline lookup yields CDR1 LGHNA and CDR2 YSLEER. The CDR3 totals 17 residues. DNA of the CDR3: TGCGCCAGCAGCCAAGATGGGGCAGGGGGGTTTGGCACTGAAGCTTTCTTT. Encoded protein: CASSQDGAGGFGTEAFF.

V gene TRBV4-1 combines with J gene TRBJ1-4; D not resolved. The CDR3 extends over 16 amino acids. Deletions cut 0 bases from V and 10 bases from J, with 18 bases between. Germline lookup yields CDR1 MGHRA and CDR2 YSYEKL. DNA of the CDR3: TGCGCCAGCAGCCAAGAAGGACGGCCGGGCCGGGGAAAACTGTTTTTT. Amino acid sequence: CASSQEGRPGRGKLFF.

This chain joins TRBV25-1 and TRBJ1-1; 8 bases align to TRBD1. The CDR3 runs 16 residues. Trimming cost V 8 bases and J 3 bases; bases outside gene matches: 14. CDR1 is MGHDK and CDR2 is SYGVNS in the germline V gene. CDR3 DNA sequence: TGTGCCAGCCAACCGACAGGGGCCCGCCCGGACACTGAAGCTTTCTTT. It translates to CASQPTGARPDTEAFF.

The rearrangement joins TRBV4-2 to TRBJ1-1, with D perhaps matching TRBD1 (6 bases). Trimming took off 4 bases at V and 4 bases at J, with 19 bases between the two ends. Germline CDR1 is LGHNA and CDR2 is YNFKEQ. The CDR3 contains 16 residues. CDR3 sequence: CASSPNGGGQGTEAFF. CDR3 coding DNA: TGTGCCAGCAGCCCCAACGGCGGGGGGCAGGGCACTGAAGCTTTCTTT.

The J gene is TRBJ1-2, the V gene TRBV7-8, with unresolved D. The CDR3 consists of 13 residues. Germline V gene lookup returns CDR1 SGHVS and CDR2 FQNEAQ. The V and J ends lost 5 bases and 6 bases respectively, with 13 bases between them. This chain's CDR3 is CASSPTPTDGYTF. DNA of the CDR3: TGTGCCAGCAGCCCGACACCGACCGATGGCTACACCTTC.

Notes on this clone: One junction end does not reproduce the germline sequence, and a read error may be involved. The chain is built from TRBV5-1 and TRBJ1-2; 8 bases are shared with TRBD1. The germline V gene has CDR1 SGHRS and CDR2 YFSETQ. CDR3 length: 15 residues. The CDR3 sequence is CARSLGGTGGYGYTF. DNA for the CDR3: TGCGCCCGCAGCTTGGGGGGAACAGGGGGCTATGGCTACACCTTC.

The chain links TRBV30 to TRBJ2-2, with TRBD2 matching 7 bases. CDR1 GTSNPN and CDR2 SVGIG come from the germline V gene (reference sequence). V shed 2 bases and J 3 bases; nucleotides not matched to a gene: 9. The CDR3 runs to 16 residues. CDR3 amino acids: CAWSFLGGSDTGELFF. DNA of the CDR3: TGTGCCTGGAGTTTTTTGGGCGGGAGTGACACCGGGGAGCTGTTTTTT.

The chain is built from TRBV6-5 and TRBJ2-7, with 8 bases matching TRBD1. CDR1 is MNHEY and CDR2 is SVGAGI in the germline V gene. Losses at the gene ends were 0 bases for V and 6 bases for J; bases not matched to a gene: 7. The CDR3 spans 15 residues. CDR3 sequence: CASSYSPSQGGEQYF. In DNA form, the CDR3 reads TGTGCCAGCAGTTACTCCCCTTCACAGGGGGGCGAGCAGTACTTC.

The gene calls are TRBV7-9 and TRBJ1-1; 8 bases align to TRBD1. CDR1 is SEHNR, CDR2 FQNEAQ, per germline (reference sequence). Trimming cost V 5 bases and J 2 bases; bases outside gene matches: 7. The CDR3 loop spans 15 amino acids. In nucleotides, the CDR3 is TGTGCCAGCAGCCCCGTGGGACAGGCTAACACTGAAGCTTTCTTT. This gives the protein CASSPVGQANTEAFF.